Listed here are 7 T cell receptor beta chains from one sample, sequenced in a study of blood T cell repertoires in COVID-19. The table came from immunoSEQ multiplex PCR; TCRdb's copy has only in-frame clones and leaves some out. The table includes 200,000 to 250,000 clones, approximately 86% detected once. The specimen was peripheral blood. The receptors derive from a woman in her 70s with active or convalescent COVID-19.

The rearrangement links TRBV6-6 to TRBJ1-4; D might be TRBD1 (5 bases). CDR3 length: 14 amino acids. Germline values: CDR1 MNHNY, CDR2 SVGAGI (reference sequence). Trimming pared 6 bases from V and 4 bases from J, leaving 12 bases between. As DNA, the CDR3 is TGTGCCAGCAGGGACGGGGGGAATAATGAAAAACTGTTTTTT. It encodes CASRDGGNNEKLFF.

This clone has just a few counts. V usage is TRBV7-9 and J usage is TRBJ1-5, with no clear D. This CDR3 is built from 15 residues. Germline V lookup: CDR1 SEHNR, CDR2 FQNEAQ (reference sequence). V shed 1 base and J shed 0 bases, with 7 bases lying between them. Here the CDR3 reads CASSLGGPSNQPQHF. The DNA of the CDR3 is TGTGCCAGCAGCTTAGGTGGGCCTAGCAATCAGCCCCAGCATTTT.

The chain uses TRBV6-5 and TRBJ1-1; D ambiguous. Trimming removed 7 bases at V and 8 bases at J, with 17 bases between. This CDR3 contains 13 residues. CDR1 is MNHEY and CDR2 is SVGAGI in the germline V gene. CDR3 amino acids: CASIGYSRGEAFF. The CDR3 DNA is TGTGCCAGCATTGGGTACTCCCGAGGAGAAGCTTTCTTT.

This chain uses TRBV11-3 with TRBJ2-3, with D perhaps matching TRBD2 (6 bases). The V and J ends lost 3 bases and 2 bases respectively, with 15 bases between them. Germline V lookup: CDR1 SGHNT, CDR2 YENEEA. The CDR3 contains 16 residues. CDR3 coding DNA: TGTGCCAGCAGCTTTGGGGTAGGAGGGAACACAGATACGCAGTATTTT. Encoded protein: CASSFGVGGNTDTQYF.

The chain is built from TRBV24-1 and TRBJ2-2; maybe TRBD2 (6 bases). This CDR3 spans 16 amino acids. Per the germline V gene, CDR1 is KGHDR and CDR2 is SFDVKD. Trimming stripped 4 bases from V and 1 base from J, with 12 bases between. The CDR3 bases are TGTGCCACCAGTGACGGAGGGCAGGGGAACACCGGGGAGCTGTTTTTT. Its protein is CATSDGGQGNTGELFF.

V gene TRBV7-2 combines with J gene TRBJ1-2; 7 nucleotides line up with TRBD1. J gave up 4 bases and V 4 bases, and 12 bases lay outside the gene matches. The CDR3 length is 16 residues. Germline-derived CDR1 and CDR2 are SGHTA and FQGNSA. The CDR3 coding sequence is TGTGCCAGCAGCTCGCCCGACAGGGTCGTACGCTATGGCTACACCTTC. Translation: CASSSPDRVVRYGYTF.

The chain combines TRBV6-6 with TRBJ2-7, with D tentatively TRBD1 (5 bases). The CDR3 sequence is 13 residues long. The germline V gene encodes CDR1 MNHNY and CDR2 SVGAGI (reference sequence). Trimming removed 7 bases from V and 2 bases from J, with 12 bases in between. The CDR3 DNA follows: TGTGCCAGCAATCAAGGGGCCCCCTACGAGCAGTACTTC. Residues: CASNQGAPYEQYF.